Reported below is one TCR beta chain. The sample is drawn from a study of control samples from healthy donors and cancer patients. V was cut by 4 bases and J by 1 base, with 6 bases left in between. Germline CDR1 and CDR2: KGHDR and SFDVKD. The CDR3 is 13 residues long. Here immunoSEQ multiplex PCR was the method, and the copy in TCRdb shows in-frame clones only, minus some. The table has tens of thousands of clones, 88% seen once; the top ten hold approximately 14%. The chain has TRBV24-1 and TRBJ1-1; no firm D call. Sequencing was done on a sample of blood. The TCR originated in a woman between 70 and 85 years old in good health. The chain's CDR3 is CATSDGGNTEAFF. For the CDR3, the DNA is TGTGCCACCAGTGACGGAGGGAACACTGAAGCTTTCTTT.